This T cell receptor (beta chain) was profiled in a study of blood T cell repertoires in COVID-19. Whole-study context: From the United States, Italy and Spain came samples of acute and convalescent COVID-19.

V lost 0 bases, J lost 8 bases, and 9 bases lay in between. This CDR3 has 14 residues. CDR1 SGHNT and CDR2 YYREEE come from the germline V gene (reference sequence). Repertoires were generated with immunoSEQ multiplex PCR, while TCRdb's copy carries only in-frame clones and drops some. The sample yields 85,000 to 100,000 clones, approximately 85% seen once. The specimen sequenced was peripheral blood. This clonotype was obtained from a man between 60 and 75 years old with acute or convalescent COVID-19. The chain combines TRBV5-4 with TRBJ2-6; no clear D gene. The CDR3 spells CASSLVSEPNVLTF. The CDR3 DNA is TGTGCCAGCAGCTTGGTCTCTGAGCCCAACGTCCTGACTTTC.